This record covers a single T cell receptor beta chain. Germline lookup yields CDR1 MNHEY and CDR2 SVGAGI. Trimming took 5 bases from V and 2 from J, leaving 9 bases between them. This CDR3 has 13 residues. The record originates from a study of control samples from healthy donors and cancer patients. Using immunoSEQ multiplex PCR, the repertoire was profiled, and TCRdb retains in-frame clones only, with some absent. The sample lists about 96,000 clones, 85% to 95% occurring once. The material sequenced was blood. This clonotype was sampled from a man between 18 and 35 years old in good health. The chain recombines TRBV6-5 with TRBJ1-2, with D maybe TRBD1 (6 bases). In DNA form, the CDR3 reads TGTGCCAGCAGTACGGACAGAAACTATGGCTACACCTTC. Translated: CASSTDRNYGYTF.